Shown below are 28 T cell receptor beta chains from a single sample sequenced in a study of human T cells and chemical hapten exposure. The sample's time point: pre-sensitization, week 0. Treatment: therapeutic diphenylcyclopropenone sensitization with weekly scalp DPC. TCRdb used MiXCR to reprocess the RACE reads, holding one entry per CDR3 protein. The table lists over 300,000 distinct CDR3 sequences, about 5.1% of them singletons. The sequences come from whole blood, collected in connection with sensitization to the hapten diphenylcyclopropenone (DPC). These receptors all come from a woman in her forties or fifties with alopecia areata. Some clones in this sample may be carry-over from other donors' samples.

This chain connects TRBV27 to TRBJ1-5; D is unclear. There are 13 residues in the CDR3. V lost 5 bases, J lost 4 bases, and 9 bases lay in between. CDR1 MNHEY and CDR2 SMNVEV come from the germline V gene (reference sequence). CDR3 bases: TGTGCCAGCAGTGCGGACCTGAATCAGCCCCAGCATTTT. Its translation is CASSADLNQPQHF.

This clonotype was seen many times. The V gene is TRBV12-3 or TRBV12-4, the J gene TRBJ2-3; D is uncertain. The V end lost 6 bases, the J end lost 2 bases, and 9 bases lay between the germline ends. This CDR3 has 13 amino acids. The CDR3 loop is CASSPHTTDTQYF. The CDR3 DNA sequence: TGTGCCAGCAGCCCACACACCACAGATACGCAGTATTTT.

This clonotype was counted a few times. V and J are TRBV9 and TRBJ2-7, with D maybe TRBD1 (7 bases). V dropped 3 bases and J dropped 5 bases, with 18 bases sitting between them. Germline V gene sequence: CDR1 SGDLS, CDR2 YYNGEE. The CDR3 contains 15 residues. The chain's CDR3 is CASSARWDSGHEQYF. The DNA for the CDR3 is TGTGCCAGCAGCGCCCGATGGGACAGCGGGCACGAGCAGTACTTC.

This clonotype was detected many times. This rearrangement joins TRBV12-3 or TRBV12-4 to TRBJ1-2; a weak D match, TRBD1 (6 bases). V was cut by 3 bases and J by 8 bases, with 13 bases left in between. This CDR3 contains 13 residues. The CDR3 protein is CASSFGGGDGYTF. CDR3 bases: TGTGCCAGCAGTTTCGGGGGGGGCGACGGCTACACCTTC.

The V gene is TRBV3-1, the J gene TRBJ2-5, with a possible D match to TRBD1 (6 bases). Germline V gene lookup returns CDR1 LGHDT and CDR2 YNNKEL (reference sequence). Trimming removed 1 base at V and 4 bases at J, with 13 bases between. This CDR3 has 15 residues. CDR3 DNA sequence: TGTGCCAGCAGCCAAGGAACATCAGGGGCAGAGACCCAGTACTTC. Its translation is CASSQGTSGAETQYF.

This clonotype was counted at least ten times. At one end the junction does not follow the germline gene, possibly because of a read error. V is TRBV7-9 and J is TRBJ2-6, with 9 nucleotides matching TRBD2. Germline CDR1 and CDR2: SEHNR and FQNEAQ (reference sequence). The CDR3 spans 17 residues. CDR3 loop: CASSVSGSGSGANVLTF. CDR3 coding DNA: TGTGCCAGCAGCGTTAGCGGGAGTGGGTCTGGGGCCAACGTCCTGACTTTT.

Concerning this clonotype: One base away lies a much larger clone, so this may be a sequencing read error. This chain links TRBV7-8 with TRBJ2-3; D gene ambiguous. Germline CDR1 SGHVS, CDR2 FQNEAQ. This CDR3 region has 16 residues. V was shortened by 2 bases and J by 4 bases, with 16 bases between the two germline ends. CDR3 loop: CASSLSRLFSSDTQYF. DNA for the CDR3: TGTGCCAGCAGCTTAAGTAGACTTTTCAGCTCAGATACGCAGTATTTT.

This clonotype occurred a few times. This chain uses TRBV12-3 or TRBV12-4 with TRBJ2-7; D ambiguous. V was pared by 3 bases and J by 3 bases, with 12 bases between. The length of the CDR3 is 14 residues. The CDR3 bases are TGTGCCAGCAGTTTGGGCAGCAACGTCTACGAGCAGTACTTC. Translated, it gives CASSLGSNVYEQYF.

This clonotype was recorded at least ten times. The chain recombines TRBV16 with TRBJ2-3, with D unresolved. The CDR3 sequence is 13 residues long. In germline, CDR1 is KGHSY, CDR2 FQNENV. Trimming cost V 0 bases and J 2 bases, with 3 bases left between them. In nucleotides, the CDR3 is TGTGCCAGCAGCCAATCTCACACAGATACGCAGTATTTT. This gives the protein CASSQSHTDTQYF.

There are many counts of this clonotype. The gene calls are TRBV12-3 or TRBV12-4 and TRBJ2-3; 7 bases agree with TRBD2. The CDR3 contains 14 residues. Germline trimming cut 1 base from V and 3 bases from J; bases unmatched to any gene: 1. The CDR3 coding sequence is TGTGCCAGCAGTTTAGGCGGGAGAACAGATACGCAGTATTTT. Its translation: CASSLGGRTDTQYF.

The V and J genes are TRBV21-1 and TRBJ1-2; the D call of TRBD1 is as the table states it, not checked on the DNA. TRBV21-1 is deemed a pseudogene. CDR3 length: 19 residues. The CDR3 protein is CASSKRGPPRTGGTYGYTF. CDR3 DNA: TGTGCCAGCAGCAAAAGAGGCCCTCCCCGGACAGGGGGTACCTATGGCTACACCTTC.

Ten or more counts support this clonotype. V usage is TRBV19 and J usage is TRBJ2-3; no firm D call. The CDR3 is 16 residues long. Trimming removed 6 bases at V and 1 base at J, with 17 bases between. The germline V gene encodes CDR1 LNHDA and CDR2 SQIVND (reference sequence). The CDR3 bases are TGTGCCAGTAGCAGGCCTGGAAACAGCCGCACAGATACGCAGTATTTT. Translated, it gives CASSRPGNSRTDTQYF.

This clonotype was seen just once. V usage is TRBV6-5 and J usage is TRBJ2-5; the D call may be TRBD1 or TRBD2 (5 bases each). Germline assignment: CDR1 MNHEY and CDR2 SVGAGI. The CDR3 has 16 residues. Trimming pared 6 bases from V and 7 bases from J, leaving 24 bases between. DNA of the CDR3: TGTGCCAGCAGCCCTAGACGGGGTGGGGGTTTGGGGACCCAGTACTTC. Protein: CASSPRRGGGLGTQYF.

The CDR3: CATGIAGNTDTQYF. For the CDR3, the DNA is TGTGCCACCGGCATAGCGGGGAACACAGATACGCAGTATTTT. The chain is built from TRBV10-3 and TRBJ2-3; 8 positions match TRBD2. The CDR3 covers 14 residues. Germline values: CDR1 ENHRY, CDR2 SYGVKD. V lost 10 bases, J lost 2 bases, and 8 bases stayed unmatched.

This clonotype was picked up a small number of times. J is TRBJ2-1 and V is TRBV3-1, with D perhaps matching TRBD2 (5 bases). Deletions cut 0 bases from V and 4 bases from J, with 13 bases between. The CDR3 sequence is 16 residues long. Per the germline V gene, CDR1 is LGHDT and CDR2 is YNNKEL (reference sequence). CDR3 in amino acids: CASSQDGSALYNEQFF. The CDR3 bases are TGTGCCAGCAGCCAAGACGGTAGCGCACTTTACAATGAGCAGTTCTTC.

This clonotype was seen only a few times. The chain joins TRBV19 to TRBJ2-7; D unresolved. This CDR3 is built from 13 residues. The V gene lost 3 bases and the J gene lost 7 bases, with 13 bases spanning the gap. The germline V gene has CDR1 LNHDA and CDR2 SQIVND (reference sequence). CDR3 region: CASSMIEVGEQYF. The CDR3 region has the DNA TGTGCCAGTAGTATGATCGAGGTGGGAGAGCAGTACTTC.

This clonotype was seen ten or more times. This chain links TRBV25-1 with TRBJ2-7; unclear D gene. V was shortened by 4 bases and J by 0 bases, with 4 bases between the two germline ends. This CDR3 is built from 12 residues. Germline-derived CDR1 and CDR2 are MGHDK and SYGVNS. CDR3 bases: TGTGCCAGCAGTGCCCTCTCCTACGAGCAGTACTTC. Protein: CASSALSYEQYF.

This clonotype was counted a single time. This chain links TRBV18 with TRBJ1-2; D not certain. The V end was cut by 1 base, the J end by 3 bases, with 12 bases between. The CDR3 runs 15 residues. Germline V gene sequence: CDR1 KGHSH, CDR2 LQKENI. The CDR3 coding sequence is TGTGCCAGCTCACCACGGGCAGTTGGCGACTATGGCTACACCTTC. Its translation: CASSPRAVGDYGYTF.

This clonotype was found many times. The chain recombines TRBV6-5 with TRBJ2-5; D gene ambiguous. The V end lost 4 bases, the J end lost 3 bases, and 18 bases lay between the germline ends. The germline gives CDR1 MNHEY, CDR2 SVGAGI. This CDR3 region has 16 residues. The CDR3 coding sequence is TGTGCCAGCAGTTTTCGCTCCGGGCCGGCGAAAGAGACCCAGTACTTC. It specifies CASSFRSGPAKETQYF.

This clonotype was seen ten or more times. The V gene is TRBV9, the J gene TRBJ2-7; 7 bases match TRBD2. Germline V gene sequence: CDR1 SGDLS, CDR2 YYNGEE. V lost 0 bases and J lost 4; bases outside the gene matches: 10. This CDR3 is 16 amino acids long. CDR3 residues: CASSVGVGGPSYEQYF. The CDR3 region has the DNA TGTGCCAGCAGCGTAGGGGTGGGAGGGCCCTCTTACGAGCAGTACTTC. Filled out from reference TRBV9 and TRBJ2-7, the complete variable domain reads DSGVTQTPKHLITATGQRVTLRCSPRSGDLSVYWYQQSLDQGLQFLIQYYNGEERAKGNILERFSAQQFPDLHSELNLSSLELGDSALYFCASSVGVGGPSYEQYFGPGTRLTVT.

Concerning this clonotype itself: One end of the junction varies from germline; a read error may be responsible. The gene calls are TRBV12-3 or TRBV12-4 and TRBJ1-1, with D unclear. The CDR3 contains 13 residues. The CDR3 loop reads CASSFRRNIEAFF. As DNA, the CDR3 is TGTGCCAGCAGTTTTAGGAGGAACATTGAAGCTTTCTTT.

This clonotype has at least ten counts. J is TRBJ2-5 and V is TRBV5-1; no clear D gene. Trimming took off 0 bases at V and 5 bases at J, with 8 bases between the two ends. The CDR3 has 13 amino acids. Germline V gives CDR1 SGHRS, CDR2 YFSETQ. The CDR3 region is CASSLEGLETQYF. The CDR3 DNA reads as TGCGCCAGCAGCTTGGAAGGGCTGGAGACCCAGTACTTC.

Many counts were recorded for this clonotype. One junction end disagrees with the germline gene, perhaps due to a read error. V is TRBV15 and J is TRBJ1-2; possible D gene TRBD1, 5 bases. Germline V gene sequence: CDR1 LNHNV, CDR2 YYDKDF (reference sequence). The CDR3 consists of 12 residues. Here the CDR3 reads CATSRGLHDSYF. CDR3 sequence (DNA): TGTGCCACCAGCAGGGGACTGCACGATTCCTACTTC.

This clonotype has at least ten counts. CDR3 DNA: TGTGCCAGTACCCGCTCGGGACTAGCGGGAGTCACAGATACGCAGTATTTT. Encoded protein: CASTRSGLAGVTDTQYF. The gene calls are TRBV19 and TRBJ2-3; TRBD2 agrees at 14 bases. V was clipped by 7 bases and J by 2 bases; unmatched bases: 8. The CDR3 consists of 17 residues. The germline CDR1 and CDR2 sequences are LNHDA and SQIVND (reference sequence).

This clonotype has a count of ten or more. The chain is built from TRBV20-1 and TRBJ2-3; TRBD1 agrees at 7 bases. Germline V gene lookup returns CDR1 DFQATT and CDR2 SNEGSKA (reference sequence). The CDR3 runs to 14 residues. The CDR3 bases are TGCAGCACCCCTGGGACAGTTCCAACAGATACGCAGTATTTT. Its protein product is CSTPGTVPTDTQYF.

This clonotype showed up just a few times. J is TRBJ2-3 and V is TRBV7-7; 7 bases are a match to TRBD2. The V gene's germline CDR1 is SSHAT and CDR2 FNYEAQ (reference sequence). This CDR3 spans 15 amino acids. The V gene end was trimmed by 5 bases and the J gene end by 0 bases; junction bases not matched to a gene: 5. Here the CDR3 DNA reads TGTGCCAGCAGCCCACTAGCGACTAGCACAGATACGCAGTATTTT. This translates into CASSPLATSTDTQYF.

V usage is TRBV2 and J usage is TRBJ2-7; 11 bases are a match to TRBD2. Trimming cost V 9 bases and J 2 bases; bases outside gene matches: 9. CDR1 is SNHLY and CDR2 is FYNNEI in the germline V gene. There are 15 residues in the CDR3. This chain's CDR3 is CASLMGLAVPYEQYF. CDR3 coding DNA: TGTGCCAGTCTCATGGGACTAGCGGTGCCCTACGAGCAGTACTTC.

This clonotype has more than one count but fewer than ten. V usage is TRBV4-3 and J usage is TRBJ2-3; TRBD2 matches 13 bases. CDR1 is LGHNA, CDR2 YSLEER, per germline. V lost 3 bases and J lost 4; bases outside the gene matches: 7. The CDR3 loop spans 17 amino acids. The CDR3: CASSHSRLAGGPDTQYF. In nucleotides, the CDR3 is TGCGCCAGCAGCCATTCTCGACTAGCGGGAGGTCCAGATACGCAGTATTTT.